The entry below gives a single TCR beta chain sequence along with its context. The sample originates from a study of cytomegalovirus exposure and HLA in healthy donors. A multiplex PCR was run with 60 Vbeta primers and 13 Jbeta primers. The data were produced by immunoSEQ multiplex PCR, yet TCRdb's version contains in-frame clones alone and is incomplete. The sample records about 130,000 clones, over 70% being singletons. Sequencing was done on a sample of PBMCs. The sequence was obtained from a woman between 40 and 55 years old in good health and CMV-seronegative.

The DNA of the CDR3 is TGTGCCAGCAGCTTAGGCGGGACGGATGCTAACTATGGCTACACCTTC. Amino acids: CASSLGGTDANYGYTF. The chain couples TRBV7-8 to TRBJ1-2, with TRBD1 as a possible D gene (5 bases). CDR3 length: 16 residues. Trimming pared 1 base from V and 0 bases from J, leaving 12 bases between. Germline CDR1 is SGHVS and CDR2 is FQNEAQ.